The 7 T cell receptor beta chains below come from one sample, sequenced in a study of T and B cells in COVID-19 patients. TRB was amplified from about 260-540 ng of blood genomic DNA. TRB rearrangements were amplified by multiplex PCR with BIOMED2 TRB-A/B primers. TCRdb re-called the multiplex PCR reads through MiXCR, storing one row per CDR3 protein. The data show around 5,000 distinct CDR3 sequences, 27% seen once. Input material: blood. These receptors were obtained from a human donor with active COVID-19.

This clonotype was detected only a few times. The gene calls are TRBV5-4 and TRBJ2-1, with TRBD2 matching 9 bases. CDR3 length equals 14 residues. V gave up 4 bases and J gave up 8 bases; unmatched junction bases: 7. The V gene's germline CDR1 is SGHNT and CDR2 YYREEE (reference sequence). The CDR3 DNA is TGTGCCAGCAGCACGCGGGGGGGCAGGGATGAGCAGTTCTTC. Its translation: CASSTRGGRDEQFF.

This clonotype is classed as medium-sized. The chain combines TRBV29-1 with TRBJ2-2; unclear D gene. Germline CDR1 is SQVTM and CDR2 is ANQGSEA. V was clipped by 1 base and J by 1 base, with 7 bases between them. CDR3 length equals 14 residues. In DNA, the CDR3 is TGCAGCGTTGAAGGAACCAGGAACACCGGGGAGCTGTTTTTT. Its protein is CSVEGTRNTGELFF.

This clonotype is medium-sized by share. This chain joins TRBV6-5 and TRBJ2-3; possible D gene TRBD1, 6 bases. The CDR3 runs 16 residues. Looked up from germline, CDR1 is MNHEY and CDR2 is SVGAGI. Trimming shortened V by 0 bases and J by 0 bases, and 10 bases separated the two germline ends. CDR3 residues: CASSYSIGQSTDTQYF. The DNA for the CDR3 is TGTGCCAGCAGTTACTCGATTGGACAGAGCACAGATACGCAGTATTTT.

Sample share makes this clonotype medium-sized. The chain joins TRBV15 to TRBJ2-5, with TRBD2 matching 7 bases. The CDR3 extends over 14 amino acids. CDR1 and CDR2 from the germline V gene are LNHNV and YYDKDF (reference sequence). With 5 bases clipped from V and 3 bases from J, the junction kept 6 bases outside the gene matches. The CDR3 DNA follows: TGTGCCACCAGCCTAGACAGCGGGAAAGAGACCCAGTACTTC. This encodes CATSLDSGKETQYF.

Relative to its sample, this clonotype is medium-sized. The V and J genes are TRBV27 and TRBJ2-7; D not certain. Germline values: CDR1 MNHEY, CDR2 SMNVEV (reference sequence). The CDR3 sequence is 13 residues long. Trimming pared 0 bases from V and 6 bases from J, leaving 9 bases between. The CDR3 loop reads CASSLSVASEQYF. The CDR3 coding sequence is TGTGCCAGCAGTTTATCGGTCGCTTCCGAGCAGTACTTC.

This clonotype has just a few counts. The rearrangement joins TRBV6-5 to TRBJ1-5; a possible D gene is TRBD1 (5 bases). In germline, CDR1 is MNHEY, CDR2 SVGAGI. Trimming removed 7 bases at V and 9 bases at J, with 10 bases between. The CDR3 has 11 amino acids. Written as DNA, the CDR3 is TGTGCCAGCACCACGGGGGGGCCCCAGCATTTT. Translated, it gives CASTTGGPQHF.

This clonotype has more than one count but fewer than ten. CDR3 nucleotides: TGCGCCAGCAGCTTGGATGTGCACCCGTCGGGGGCCAACGTCCTGACTTTC. Amino acid sequence: CASSLDVHPSGANVLTF. The J gene is TRBJ2-6, the V gene TRBV5-1; D unresolved. From germline, CDR1 is SGHRS and CDR2 YFSETQ. Trimming left V 0 bases short and J 4 bases short, with 14 bases between. CDR3 length: 17 residues.